The clone carrying this TCR beta chain was counted many times. The data derive from a study of neurological immune-mediated disorders. Each CDR3 protein gets one entry after TCRdb re-called the 5' RACE reads with MiXCR. The sample records about 55,000 distinct CDR3 sequences, about 4% being singletons. The CDR3 has 13 amino acids. Trimming shortened V by 0 bases and J by 6 bases, and 9 bases separated the two germline ends. Germline loops: CDR1 SGHRS, CDR2 YFSETQ. The sequenced sample consisted of PBMCs. The gene calls are TRBV5-1 and TRBJ1-2; D possibly corresponds to TRBD1 (5 bases). This clonotype was sampled from a middle-aged man with multiple sclerosis. The CDR3 DNA is TGCGCCAGCAGCTTGGGGCAGGGTGATGGCTACACCTTC. The encoded protein is CASSLGQGDGYTF.